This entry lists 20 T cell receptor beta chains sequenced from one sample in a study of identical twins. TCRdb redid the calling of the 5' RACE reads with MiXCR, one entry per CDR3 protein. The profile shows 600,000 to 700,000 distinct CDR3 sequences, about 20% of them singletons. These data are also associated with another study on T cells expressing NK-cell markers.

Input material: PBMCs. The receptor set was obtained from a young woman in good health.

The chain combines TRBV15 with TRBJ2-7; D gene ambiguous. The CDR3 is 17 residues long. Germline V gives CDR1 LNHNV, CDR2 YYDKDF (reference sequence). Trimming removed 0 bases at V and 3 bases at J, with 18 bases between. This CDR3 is CATSRDRPRTESYEQYF. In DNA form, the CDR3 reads TGTGCCACCAGCAGAGATCGTCCTCGGACGGAGAGCTACGAGCAGTACTTC.

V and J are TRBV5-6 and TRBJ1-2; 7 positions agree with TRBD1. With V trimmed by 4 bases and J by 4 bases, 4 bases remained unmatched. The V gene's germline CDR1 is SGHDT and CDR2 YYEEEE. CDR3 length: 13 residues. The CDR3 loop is CASSLRDSYGYTF. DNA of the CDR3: TGTGCCAGCAGCCTCCGGGACAGCTATGGCTACACCTTC.

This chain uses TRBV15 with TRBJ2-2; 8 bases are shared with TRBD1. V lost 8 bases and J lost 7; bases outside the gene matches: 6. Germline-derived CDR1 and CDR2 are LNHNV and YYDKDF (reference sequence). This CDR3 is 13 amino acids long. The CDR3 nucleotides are TGTGCCACCGGTCGGGACAGGTTCGGGGAGCTGTTTTTT. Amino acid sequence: CATGRDRFGELFF.

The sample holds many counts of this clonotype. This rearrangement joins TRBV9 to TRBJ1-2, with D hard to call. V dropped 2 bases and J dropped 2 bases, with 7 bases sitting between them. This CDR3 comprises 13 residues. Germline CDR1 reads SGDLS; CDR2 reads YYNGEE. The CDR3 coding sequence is TGTGCCAGCAGCGTTGATTCCAACTATGGCTACACCTTC. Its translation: CASSVDSNYGYTF.

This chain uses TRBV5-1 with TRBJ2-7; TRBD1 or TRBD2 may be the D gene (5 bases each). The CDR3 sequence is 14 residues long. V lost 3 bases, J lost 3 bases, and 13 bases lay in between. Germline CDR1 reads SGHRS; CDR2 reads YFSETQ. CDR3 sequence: CASSSTGPNYEQYF. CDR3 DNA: TGCGCCAGCAGCTCGACGGGACCCAACTACGAGCAGTACTTC.

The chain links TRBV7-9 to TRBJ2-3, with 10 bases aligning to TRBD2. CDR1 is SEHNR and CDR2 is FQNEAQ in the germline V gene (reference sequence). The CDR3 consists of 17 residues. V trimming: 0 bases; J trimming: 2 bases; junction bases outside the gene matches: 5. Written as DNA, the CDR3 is TGTGCCAGCAGCTTAGCACTAGCGGGGAGATACACAGATACGCAGTATTTT. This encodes CASSLALAGRYTDTQYF. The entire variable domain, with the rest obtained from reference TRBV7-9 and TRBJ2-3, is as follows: DTGVSQNPRHKITKRGQNVTFRCDPISEHNRLYWYRQTLGQGPEFLTYFQNEAQLEKSRLLSDRFSAERPKGSFSTLEIQRTEQGDSAMYLCASSLALAGRYTDTQYFGPGTRLTVL.

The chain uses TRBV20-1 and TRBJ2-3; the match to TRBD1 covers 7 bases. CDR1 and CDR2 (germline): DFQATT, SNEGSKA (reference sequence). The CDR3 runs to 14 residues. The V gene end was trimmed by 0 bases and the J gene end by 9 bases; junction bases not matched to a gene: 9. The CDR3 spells CSARDRRQGGTQYF. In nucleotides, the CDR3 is TGCAGTGCTAGAGACAGAAGACAGGGTGGGACGCAGTATTTT.

CDR3: CASGSRQWNIQYF. CDR3 nucleotides: TGTGCCAGCGGAAGCCGACAGTGGAACATTCAGTACTTC. The gene calls are TRBV27 and TRBJ2-4; the D gene is possibly TRBD1 (5 bases). Germline V gives CDR1 MNHEY, CDR2 SMNVEV (reference sequence). The CDR3 totals 13 residues. Trimming removed 8 bases at V and 7 bases at J, with 15 bases between.

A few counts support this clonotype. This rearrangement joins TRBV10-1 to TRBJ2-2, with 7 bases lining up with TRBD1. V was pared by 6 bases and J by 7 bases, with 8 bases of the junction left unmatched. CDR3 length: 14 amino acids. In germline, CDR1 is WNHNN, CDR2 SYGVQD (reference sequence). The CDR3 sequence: CASSRTGFRGELFF. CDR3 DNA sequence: TGCGCCAGCAGCCGGACAGGTTTTCGCGGGGAGCTGTTTTTT.

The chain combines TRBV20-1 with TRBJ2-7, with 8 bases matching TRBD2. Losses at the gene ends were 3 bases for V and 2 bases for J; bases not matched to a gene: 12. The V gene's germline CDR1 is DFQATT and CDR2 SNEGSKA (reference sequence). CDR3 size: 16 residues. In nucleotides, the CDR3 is TGCAGTGCTAGTTCAAGCGAACTAGCGGACCCCTACGAGCAGTACTTC. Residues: CSASSSELADPYEQYF.

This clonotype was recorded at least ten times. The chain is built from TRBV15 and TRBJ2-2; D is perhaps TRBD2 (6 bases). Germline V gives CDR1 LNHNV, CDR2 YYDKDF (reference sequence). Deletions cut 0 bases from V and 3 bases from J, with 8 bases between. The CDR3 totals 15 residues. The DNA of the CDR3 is TGTGCCACCAGCAGAGAAGGAGGGTACACCGGGGAGCTGTTTTTT. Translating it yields CATSREGGYTGELFF.

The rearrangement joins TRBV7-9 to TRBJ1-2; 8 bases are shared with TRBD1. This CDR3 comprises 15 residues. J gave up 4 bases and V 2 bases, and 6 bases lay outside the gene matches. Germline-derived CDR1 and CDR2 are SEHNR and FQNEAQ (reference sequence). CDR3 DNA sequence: TGTGCCAGCAGCTTACCGGGACAGGTTGCCTATGGCTACACCTTC. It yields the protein CASSLPGQVAYGYTF.

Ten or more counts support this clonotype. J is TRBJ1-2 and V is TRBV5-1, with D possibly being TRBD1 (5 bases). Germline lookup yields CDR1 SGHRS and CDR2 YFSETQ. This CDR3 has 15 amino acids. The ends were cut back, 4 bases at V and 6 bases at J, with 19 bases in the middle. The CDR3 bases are TGCGCCAGCAGCAGAACGGCAGGCCGGGGCGATGGCTACACCTTC. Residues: CASSRTAGRGDGYTF.

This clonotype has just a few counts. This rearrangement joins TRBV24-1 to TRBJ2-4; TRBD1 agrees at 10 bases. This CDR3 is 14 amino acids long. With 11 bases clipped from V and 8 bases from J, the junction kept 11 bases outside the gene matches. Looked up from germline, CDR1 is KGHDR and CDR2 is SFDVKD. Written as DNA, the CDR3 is TGTGCCAATGTCCCCGGGACAGGGGAGGACATTCAGTACTTC. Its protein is CANVPGTGEDIQYF.

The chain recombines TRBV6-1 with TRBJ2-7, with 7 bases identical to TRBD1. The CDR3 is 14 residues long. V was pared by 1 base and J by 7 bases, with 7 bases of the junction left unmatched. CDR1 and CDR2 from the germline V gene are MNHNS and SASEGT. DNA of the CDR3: TGTGCCAGCAGTGAAGTAGGGACAGTGGGGGAGCAGTACTTC. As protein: CASSEVGTVGEQYF.

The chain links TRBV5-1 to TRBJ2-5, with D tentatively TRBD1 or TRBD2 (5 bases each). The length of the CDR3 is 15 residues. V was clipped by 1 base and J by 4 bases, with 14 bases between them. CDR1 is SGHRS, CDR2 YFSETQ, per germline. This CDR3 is CASSLMGTLGETQYF. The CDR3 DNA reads TGCGCCAGCAGCTTGATGGGGACCCTAGGAGAGACCCAGTACTTC.

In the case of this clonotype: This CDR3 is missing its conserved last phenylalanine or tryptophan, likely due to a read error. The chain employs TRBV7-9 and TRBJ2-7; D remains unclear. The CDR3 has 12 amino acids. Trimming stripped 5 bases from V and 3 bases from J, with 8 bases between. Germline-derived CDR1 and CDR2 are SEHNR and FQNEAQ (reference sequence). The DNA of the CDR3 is TGTGCCAGCAGCCCGACCGACTACGAGCAGTACTCC. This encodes CASSPTDYEQYS.

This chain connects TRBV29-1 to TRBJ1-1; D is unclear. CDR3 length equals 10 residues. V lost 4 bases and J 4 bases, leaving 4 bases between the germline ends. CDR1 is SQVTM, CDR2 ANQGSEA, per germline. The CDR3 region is CSVGFTEAFF. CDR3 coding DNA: TGCAGCGTTGGGTTCACTGAAGCTTTCTTT.

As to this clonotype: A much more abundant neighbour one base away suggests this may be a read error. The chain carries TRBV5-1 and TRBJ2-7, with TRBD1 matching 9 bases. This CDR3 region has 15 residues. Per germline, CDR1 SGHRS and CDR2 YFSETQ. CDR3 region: CASTRTGTGSYERYF. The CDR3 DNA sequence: TGCGCCAGCACACGCACCGGGACAGGGTCGTACGAGCGGTACTTC.

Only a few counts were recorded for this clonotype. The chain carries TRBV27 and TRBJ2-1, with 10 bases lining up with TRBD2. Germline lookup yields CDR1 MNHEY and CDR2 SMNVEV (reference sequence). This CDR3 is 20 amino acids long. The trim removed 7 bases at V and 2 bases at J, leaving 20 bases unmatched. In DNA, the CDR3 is TGTGCCAGCAATCTTGGTCCATCTAGCGGGGGTGCCCCAGCCTACAATGAGCAGTTCTTC. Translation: CASNLGPSSGGAPAYNEQFF.